Listed here is a single T cell receptor (beta chain). Its target is unknown. The data originate from a study of early T cells in non-severe SARS-CoV-2 infection. About the research overall: Bulk RNA isolated from unsorted whole blood underwent sequencing; chains were not paired.

General study results and limits: VDJdb matching skewed toward anti-spike CD8 responses, missing private and CD4 specificities.

The CDR3 extends over 17 amino acids. Trimming removed 4 bases from V and 5 bases from J; junction bases left unmatched: 13. Germline CDR1 SGHTA, CDR2 FQGNSA. Each cDNA molecule carried a unique molecular identifier. Via MiXCR, TCRdb re-called the 5' RACE reads, giving one row per CDR3 protein. The sample has 54,000 or so distinct CDR3 sequences, over 5% seen once. Sequenced sample: whole blood. This chain uses TRBV7-2 with TRBJ2-3, with 9 bases lining up with TRBD2. This TCR was recovered from an adult who was a healthcare worker with PCR-confirmed SARS-CoV-2 infection or an uninfected control (not recorded which). CDR3 sequence (DNA): TGTGCCAGCAGCTCCAAGGCGGGGGGGCCATTGAGAGATACGCAGTATTTT. Its translation is CASSSKAGGPLRDTQYF.